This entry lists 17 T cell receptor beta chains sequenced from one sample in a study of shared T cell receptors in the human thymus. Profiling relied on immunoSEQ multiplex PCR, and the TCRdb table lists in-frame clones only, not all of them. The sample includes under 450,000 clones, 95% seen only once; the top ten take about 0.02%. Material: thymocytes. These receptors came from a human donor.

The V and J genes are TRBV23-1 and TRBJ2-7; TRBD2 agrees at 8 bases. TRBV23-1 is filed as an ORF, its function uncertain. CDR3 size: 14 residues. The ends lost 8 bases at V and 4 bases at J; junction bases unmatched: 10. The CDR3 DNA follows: TGCGCCAGCGTCTCCGGGACTAGGTTTTACGAGCAGTACTTC. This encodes CASVSGTRFYEQYF.

This chain's CDR3 is CASSEDNGPRNTEAFF. CDR3 nucleotides: TGTGCCAGCAGTGAAGACAACGGACCGAGGAACACTGAAGCTTTCTTT. The rearrangement links TRBV6-1 to TRBJ1-1, with D hard to call. Per germline, CDR1 MNHNS and CDR2 SASEGT. Trimming pared 1 base from V and 1 base from J, leaving 13 bases between. The CDR3 length is 16 residues.

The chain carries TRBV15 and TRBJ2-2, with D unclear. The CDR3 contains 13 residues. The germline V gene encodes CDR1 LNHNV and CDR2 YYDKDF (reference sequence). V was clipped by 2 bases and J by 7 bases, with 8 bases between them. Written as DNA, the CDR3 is TGTGCCACCAGCAGACTCCAGTTCGGGGAGCTGTTTTTT. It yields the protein CATSRLQFGELFF.

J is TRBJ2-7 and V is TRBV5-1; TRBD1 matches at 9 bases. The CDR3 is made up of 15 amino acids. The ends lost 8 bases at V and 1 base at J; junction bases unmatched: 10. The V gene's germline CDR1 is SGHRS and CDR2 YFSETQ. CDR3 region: CASYPGTGPSYEQYF. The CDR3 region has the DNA TGCGCCAGTTACCCCGGGACAGGGCCGTCCTACGAGCAGTACTTC.

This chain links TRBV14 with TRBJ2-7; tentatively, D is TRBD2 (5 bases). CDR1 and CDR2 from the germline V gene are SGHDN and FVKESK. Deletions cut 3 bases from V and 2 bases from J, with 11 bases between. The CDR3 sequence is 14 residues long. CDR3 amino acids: CASSHYREAYEQYF. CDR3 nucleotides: TGTGCCAGCAGCCATTACCGGGAAGCCTACGAGCAGTACTTC.

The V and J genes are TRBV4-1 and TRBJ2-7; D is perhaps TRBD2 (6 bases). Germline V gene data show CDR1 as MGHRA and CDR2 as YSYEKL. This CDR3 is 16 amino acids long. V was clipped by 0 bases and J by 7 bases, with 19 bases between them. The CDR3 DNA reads TGCGCCAGCAGCCAAGAACGTTCGGGACCCGGAGGGGAGCAGTACTTC. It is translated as CASSQERSGPGGEQYF.

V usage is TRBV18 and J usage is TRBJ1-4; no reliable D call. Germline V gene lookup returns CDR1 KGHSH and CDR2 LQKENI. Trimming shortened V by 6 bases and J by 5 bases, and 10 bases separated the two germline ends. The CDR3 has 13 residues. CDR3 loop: CASSQQRNEKLFF. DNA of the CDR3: TGTGCCAGCTCGCAACAGAGAAATGAAAAACTGTTTTTT.

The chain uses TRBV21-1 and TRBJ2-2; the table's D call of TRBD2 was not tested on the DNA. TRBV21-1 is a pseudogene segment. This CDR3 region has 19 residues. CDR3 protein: CASSKVSGRAKFRTGELFF. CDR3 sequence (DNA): TGTGCCAGCAGCAAAGTAAGCGGGAGGGCCAAATTCAGGACCGGGGAGCTGTTTTTT.

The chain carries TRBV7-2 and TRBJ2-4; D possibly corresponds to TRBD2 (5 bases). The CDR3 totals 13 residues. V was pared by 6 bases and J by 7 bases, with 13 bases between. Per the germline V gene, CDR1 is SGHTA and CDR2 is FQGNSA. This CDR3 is CASSSTSVNIQYF. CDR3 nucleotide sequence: TGTGCCAGCAGTTCCACTAGTGTGAACATTCAGTACTTC. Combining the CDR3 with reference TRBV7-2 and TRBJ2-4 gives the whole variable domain GAGVSQSPSNKVTEKGKDVELRCDPISGHTALYWYRQSLGQGLEFLIYFQGNSAPDKSGLPSDRFSAERTGGSVSTLTIQRTQQEDSAVYLCASSSTSVNIQYFGAGTRLSVL.

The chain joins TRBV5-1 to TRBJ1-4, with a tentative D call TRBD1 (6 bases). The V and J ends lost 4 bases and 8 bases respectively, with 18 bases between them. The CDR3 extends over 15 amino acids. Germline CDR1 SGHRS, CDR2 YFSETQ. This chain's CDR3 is CASSPGQSAVEKLFF. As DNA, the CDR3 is TGCGCCAGCAGCCCCGGACAGTCAGCTGTGGAAAAACTGTTTTTT.

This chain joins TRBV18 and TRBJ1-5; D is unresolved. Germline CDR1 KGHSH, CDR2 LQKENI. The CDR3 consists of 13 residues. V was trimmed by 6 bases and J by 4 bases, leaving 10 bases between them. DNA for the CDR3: TGTGCCAGCTCCTTATTGGGGAATCAGCCCCAGCATTTT. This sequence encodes CASSLLGNQPQHF. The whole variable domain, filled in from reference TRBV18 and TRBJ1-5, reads NAGVMQNPRHLVRRRGQEARLRCSPMKGHSHVYWYRQLPEEGLKFMVYLQKENIIDESGMPKERFSAEFPKEGPSILRIQQVVRGDSAAYFCASSLLGNQPQHFGDGTRLSIL.

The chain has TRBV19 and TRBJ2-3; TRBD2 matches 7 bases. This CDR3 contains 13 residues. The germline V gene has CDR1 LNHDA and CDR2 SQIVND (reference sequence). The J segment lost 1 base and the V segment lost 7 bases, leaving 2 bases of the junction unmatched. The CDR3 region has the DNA TGTGCCAGTACTCGGGGGGGCACAGATACGCAGTATTTT. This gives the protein CASTRGGTDTQYF.

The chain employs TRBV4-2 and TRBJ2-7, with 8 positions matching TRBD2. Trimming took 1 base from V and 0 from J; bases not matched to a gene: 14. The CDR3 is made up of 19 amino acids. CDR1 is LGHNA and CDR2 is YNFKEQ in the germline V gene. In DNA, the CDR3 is TGTGCCAGCAGCCAAGCCCCTGCTAGCGGGCCGCCCAGCTCCTACGAGCAGTACTTC. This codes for CASSQAPASGPPSSYEQYF.

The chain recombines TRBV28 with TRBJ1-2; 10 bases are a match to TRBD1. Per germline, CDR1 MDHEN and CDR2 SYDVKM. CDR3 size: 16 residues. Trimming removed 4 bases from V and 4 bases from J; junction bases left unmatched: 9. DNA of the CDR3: TGTGCCAGCAGTTCCAACCGGACAGGGGGAACCTATGGCTACACCTTC. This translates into CASSSNRTGGTYGYTF.

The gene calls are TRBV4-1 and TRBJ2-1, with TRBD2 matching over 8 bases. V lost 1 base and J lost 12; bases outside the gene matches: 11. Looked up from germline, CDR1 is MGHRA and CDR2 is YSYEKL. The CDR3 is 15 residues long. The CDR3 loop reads CASSQAAGGLKGQFF. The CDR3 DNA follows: TGCGCCAGCAGCCAAGCGGCGGGGGGCCTTAAGGGGCAGTTCTTC.

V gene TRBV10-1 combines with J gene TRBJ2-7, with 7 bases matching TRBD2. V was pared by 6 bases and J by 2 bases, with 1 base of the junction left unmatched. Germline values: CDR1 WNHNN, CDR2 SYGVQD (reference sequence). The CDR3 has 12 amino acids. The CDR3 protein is CASRGGAYEQYF. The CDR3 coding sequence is TGCGCCAGCAGGGGAGGGGCCTACGAGCAGTACTTC.

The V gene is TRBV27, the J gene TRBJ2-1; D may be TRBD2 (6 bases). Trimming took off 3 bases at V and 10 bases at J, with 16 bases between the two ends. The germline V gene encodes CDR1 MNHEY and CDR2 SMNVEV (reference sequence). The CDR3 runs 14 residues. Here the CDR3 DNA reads TGTGCCAGCAGTTTCCCTTCGGGGGACTTAGAGCAGTTCTTC. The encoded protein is CASSFPSGDLEQFF.